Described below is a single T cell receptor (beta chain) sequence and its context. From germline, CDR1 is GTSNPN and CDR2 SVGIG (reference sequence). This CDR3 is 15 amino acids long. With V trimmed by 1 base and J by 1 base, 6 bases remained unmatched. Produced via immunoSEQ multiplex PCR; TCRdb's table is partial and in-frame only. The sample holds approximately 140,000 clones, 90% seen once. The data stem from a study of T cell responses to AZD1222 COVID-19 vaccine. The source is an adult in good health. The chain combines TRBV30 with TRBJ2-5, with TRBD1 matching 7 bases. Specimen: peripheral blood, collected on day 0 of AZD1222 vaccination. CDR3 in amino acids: CAWSGSQGSQETQYF. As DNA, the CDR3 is TGTGCCTGGAGTGGTTCACAGGGGTCCCAAGAGACCCAGTACTTC.